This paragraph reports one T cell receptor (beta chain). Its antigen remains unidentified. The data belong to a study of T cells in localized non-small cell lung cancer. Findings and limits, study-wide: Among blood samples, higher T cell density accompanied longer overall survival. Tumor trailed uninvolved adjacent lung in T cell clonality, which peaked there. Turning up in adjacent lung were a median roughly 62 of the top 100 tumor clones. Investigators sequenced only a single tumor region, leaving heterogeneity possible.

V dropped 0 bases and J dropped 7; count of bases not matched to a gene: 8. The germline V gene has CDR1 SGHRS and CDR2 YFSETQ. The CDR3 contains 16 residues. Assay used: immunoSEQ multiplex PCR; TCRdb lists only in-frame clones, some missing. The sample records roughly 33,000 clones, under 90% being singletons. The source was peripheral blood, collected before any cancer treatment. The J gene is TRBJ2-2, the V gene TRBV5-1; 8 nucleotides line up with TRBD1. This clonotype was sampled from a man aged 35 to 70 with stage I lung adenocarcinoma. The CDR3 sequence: CASSLGWDRTIGELFF. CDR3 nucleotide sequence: TGCGCCAGCAGCTTGGGTTGGGACAGGACGATCGGGGAGCTGTTTTTT. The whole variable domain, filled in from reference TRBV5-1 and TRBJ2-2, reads KAGVTQTPRYLIKTRGQQVTLSCSPISGHRSVSWYQQTPGQGLQFLFEYFSETQRNKGNFPGRFSGRQFSNSRSEMNVSTLELGDSALYLCASSLGWDRTIGELFFGEGSRLTVL.